The clone carrying this T cell receptor beta chain was counted between two and nine times. This sample stems from a study of identical twins. Healthy Caucasians provided all donations. MiXCR, applied by TCRdb to the 5' RACE reads, yields one record per CDR3 protein. This table holds under 900,000 distinct CDR3 sequences, more than 9% found once. This CDR3 region has 15 residues. Trimming stripped 7 bases from V and 6 bases from J, with 18 bases between. Germline CDR1 reads SEHNR; CDR2 reads FQNEAQ (reference sequence). This sample was shared with a second study, whose subject was yellow fever vaccine responses in identical twins.

The chain carries TRBV7-9 and TRBJ2-2; possibly TRBD2 for D (6 bases). Sample: PBMCs. The clonotype comes from a young woman in good health. DNA of the CDR3: TGTGCCAGCATCATGCGGGACCCAGGGTCCGGGGAGCTGTTTTTT. This sequence encodes CASIMRDPGSGELFF.